This entry concerns a single T cell receptor beta chain. This CDR3 is 14 amino acids long. The germline CDR1 and CDR2 sequences are SEHNR and FQNEAQ (reference sequence). A 5'RACE template switching approach incorporating UMIs was used to make TCR beta cDNA. Using the 5' RACE reads, TCRdb records one entry per CDR3 protein without DNA. Found here are some 340,000 distinct CDR3 sequences; the top ten clones hold 5.2%. This record belongs to a study of T cells expressing NK-cell markers. Study-level background: Just one sequenced donor of eight was HCMV-seronegative, while seven were seropositive.

The specimen was blood T cells: a sorted CD56 or NKG2C T cell subset, CD4+ or CD8+ T cells, or bulk PBMC T cells (not recorded which). The chain uses TRBV7-9 and TRBJ1-2; the TCRdb call, TRBD1, lacks DNA for checking. The sequence came from a man between 18 and 69 years old in good health. The CDR3 region is CASSLQGASGGYTF.